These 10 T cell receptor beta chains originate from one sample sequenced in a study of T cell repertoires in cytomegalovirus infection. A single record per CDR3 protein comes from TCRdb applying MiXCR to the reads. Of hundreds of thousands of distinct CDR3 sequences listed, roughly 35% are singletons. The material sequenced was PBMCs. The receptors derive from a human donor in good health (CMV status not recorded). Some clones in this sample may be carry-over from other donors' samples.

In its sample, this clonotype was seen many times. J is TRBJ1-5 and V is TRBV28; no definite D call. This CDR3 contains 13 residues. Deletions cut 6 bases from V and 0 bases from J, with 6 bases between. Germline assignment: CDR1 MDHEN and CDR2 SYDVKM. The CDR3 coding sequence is TGTGCCAGCAGCTTAAGTAGCAATCAGCCCCAGCATTTT. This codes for CASSLSSNQPQHF.

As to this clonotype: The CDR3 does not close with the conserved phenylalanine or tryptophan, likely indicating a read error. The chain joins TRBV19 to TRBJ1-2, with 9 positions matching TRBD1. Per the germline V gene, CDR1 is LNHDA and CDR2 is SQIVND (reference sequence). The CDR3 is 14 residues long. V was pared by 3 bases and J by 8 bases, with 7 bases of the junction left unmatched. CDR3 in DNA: TGTGCCAGTAGTATTCTGGGACAGGGAGGCGGCTACACCTTA. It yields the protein CASSILGQGGGYTL.

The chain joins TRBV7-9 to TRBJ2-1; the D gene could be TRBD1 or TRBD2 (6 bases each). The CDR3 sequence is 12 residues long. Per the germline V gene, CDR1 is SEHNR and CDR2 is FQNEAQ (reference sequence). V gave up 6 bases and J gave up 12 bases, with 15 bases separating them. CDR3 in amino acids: CASSGGTLAQFF. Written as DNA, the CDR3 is TGTGCCAGCAGTGGCGGGACACTTGCGCAGTTCTTC.

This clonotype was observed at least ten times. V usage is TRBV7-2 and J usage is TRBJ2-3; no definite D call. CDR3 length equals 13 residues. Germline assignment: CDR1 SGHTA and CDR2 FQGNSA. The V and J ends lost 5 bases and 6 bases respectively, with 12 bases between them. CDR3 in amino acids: CASSPGLSDTQYF. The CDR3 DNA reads TGTGCCAGCAGCCCTGGTCTGTCGGATACGCAGTATTTT.

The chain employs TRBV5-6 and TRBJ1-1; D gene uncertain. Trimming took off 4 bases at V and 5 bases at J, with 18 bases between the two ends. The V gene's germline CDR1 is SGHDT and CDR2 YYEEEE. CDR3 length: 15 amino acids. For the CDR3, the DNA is TGTGCCAGCAGCGACCCGACTCCAGGAGGAACTGAAGCTTTCTTT. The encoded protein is CASSDPTPGGTEAFF.

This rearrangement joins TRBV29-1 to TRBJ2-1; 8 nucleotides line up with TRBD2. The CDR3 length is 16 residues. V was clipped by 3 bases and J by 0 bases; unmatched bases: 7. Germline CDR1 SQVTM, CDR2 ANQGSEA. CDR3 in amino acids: CSVDETSESSYNEQFF. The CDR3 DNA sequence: TGCAGCGTTGATGAGACTAGCGAGAGCTCCTACAATGAGCAGTTCTTC.

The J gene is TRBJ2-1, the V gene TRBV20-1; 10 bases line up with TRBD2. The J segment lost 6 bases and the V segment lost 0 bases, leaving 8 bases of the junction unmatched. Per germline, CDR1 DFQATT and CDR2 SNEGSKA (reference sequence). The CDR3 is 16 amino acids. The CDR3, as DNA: TGCAGTGCTAGAGATGTGTCTAGCGGGAGTCGCAATGAGCAGTTCTTC. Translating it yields CSARDVSSGSRNEQFF.

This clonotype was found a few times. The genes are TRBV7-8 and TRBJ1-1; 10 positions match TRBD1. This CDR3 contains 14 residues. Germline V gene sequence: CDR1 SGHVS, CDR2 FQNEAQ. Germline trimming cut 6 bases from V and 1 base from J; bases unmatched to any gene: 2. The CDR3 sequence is CASRGTGANTEAFF. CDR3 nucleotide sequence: TGTGCCAGCAGGGGGACAGGGGCGAACACTGAAGCTTTCTTT.

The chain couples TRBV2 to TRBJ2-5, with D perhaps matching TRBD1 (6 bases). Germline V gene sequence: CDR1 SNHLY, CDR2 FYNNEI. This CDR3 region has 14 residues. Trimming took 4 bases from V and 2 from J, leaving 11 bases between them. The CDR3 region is CASSASRGQETQYF. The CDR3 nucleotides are TGTGCCAGCAGTGCGTCGAGGGGGCAAGAGACCCAGTACTTC.

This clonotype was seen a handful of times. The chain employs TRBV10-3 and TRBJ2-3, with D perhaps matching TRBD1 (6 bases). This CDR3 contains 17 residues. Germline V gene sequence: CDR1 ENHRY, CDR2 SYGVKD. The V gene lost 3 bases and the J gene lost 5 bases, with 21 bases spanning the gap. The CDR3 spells CAISDSRGNPNQDTQYF. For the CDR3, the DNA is TGTGCCATCAGTGACTCGAGGGGGAACCCAAATCAAGATACGCAGTATTTT.